The 8 T cell receptor beta chains presented below share a single source sample, sequenced in a study of T cell responses to AZD1222 COVID-19 vaccine. TCRdb's table, derived via immunoSEQ multiplex PCR, lists solely in-frame clones and lacks some. The sample holds 150,000 to 200,000 clones, 88% seen once. The input for sequencing was peripheral blood, taken on day 0 of AZD1222 vaccination. Receptors were obtained from an adult in good health.

V usage is TRBV3-1 (or the pseudogene TRBV3-2) and J usage is TRBJ2-2, with unresolved D. The CDR3 sequence is 16 residues long. Trimming removed 1 base at V and 1 base at J, with 10 bases between. The V gene's germline CDR1 is LGHDT and CDR2 YNNKEL (reference sequence). CDR3 loop: CASSQVRVGNTGELFF. Here the CDR3 DNA reads TGTGCCAGCAGCCAAGTTAGAGTAGGGAACACCGGGGAGCTGTTTTTT.

The J gene is TRBJ1-5, the V gene TRBV6-5, with unresolved D. Germline loops: CDR1 MNHEY, CDR2 SVGAGI. Between the trimmed V and J ends, which lost 6 bases and 0 bases, there was a span of 9 bases. The length of the CDR3 is 14 residues. The CDR3 region has the DNA TGTGCCAGCAGGGACGGATATAGCAATCAGCCCCAGCATTTT. This encodes CASRDGYSNQPQHF.

This clone came up once. This chain joins TRBV5-6 and TRBJ2-6, with no clear D. V lost 3 bases and J 0 bases, leaving 10 bases between the germline ends. This CDR3 is 16 amino acids long. Germline V CDR1 and CDR2: SGHDT, YYEEEE. The CDR3 spells CASSSPAASGANVLTF. The CDR3 DNA reads as TGTGCCAGCAGCTCCCCGGCCGCCTCTGGGGCCAACGTCCTGACTTTC.

The V gene is TRBV10-1, the J gene TRBJ2-3; D is perhaps TRBD1 (5 bases). Germline-derived CDR1 and CDR2 are WNHNN and SYGVQD (reference sequence). V shed 6 bases and J shed 0 bases, with 13 bases lying between them. The CDR3 is 15 amino acids. The CDR3 is CASSEDSSSTDTQYF. CDR3 sequence (DNA): TGCGCCAGCAGCGAAGACAGCTCCAGCACAGATACGCAGTATTTT.

This rearrangement joins TRBV30 to TRBJ1-3; 9 bases are a match to TRBD1. The CDR3 sequence is 14 residues long. Germline trimming cut 4 bases from V and 2 bases from J; bases unmatched to any gene: 3. Germline V gene data show CDR1 as GTSNPN and CDR2 as SVGIG (reference sequence). The CDR3 reads CAWNRDRAGNTIYF. CDR3 in DNA: TGTGCCTGGAATCGGGACAGGGCTGGAAACACCATATATTTT.

This clone was recorded only once. The genes are TRBV9 and TRBJ2-2, with no clear D. Germline V gene lookup returns CDR1 SGDLS and CDR2 YYNGEE. This CDR3 is built from 13 residues. The V end lost 3 bases, the J end lost 6 bases, and 9 bases lay between the germline ends. CDR3 loop: CASSGVASGELFF. CDR3 DNA: TGTGCCAGCAGCGGAGTAGCTTCCGGGGAGCTGTTTTTT.

The gene calls are TRBV24-1 and TRBJ2-3, with D unresolved. Germline CDR1 is KGHDR and CDR2 is SFDVKD. Trimming removed 1 base from V and 6 bases from J, with 7 bases in between. There are 13 residues in the CDR3. Here the CDR3 reads CATSDFGLDTQYF. CDR3 bases: TGTGCCACCAGTGATTTCGGGCTTGATACGCAGTATTTT.

V gene TRBV2 combines with J gene TRBJ2-5; either TRBD1 or TRBD2 may supply D (5 bases each). Germline V CDR1 and CDR2: SNHLY, FYNNEI. V was clipped by 8 bases and J by 5 bases, with 6 bases between them. CDR3 length equals 10 residues. CDR3 sequence reads: CASGTETQYF. Here the CDR3 DNA reads TGTGCCAGCGGGACCGAGACCCAGTACTTC. Drawing the rest from reference TRBV2 and TRBJ2-5, the complete variable domain is EPEVTQTPSHQVTQMGQEVILRCVPISNHLYFYWYRQILGQKVEFLVSFYNNEISEKSEIFDDQFSVERPDGSNFTLKIRSTKLEDSAMYFCASGTETQYFGPGTRLLVL.